This entry features one T cell receptor (beta chain) sequence. Taking its sample share into account, this clone is medium-sized (0.01 to 0.1%). This clone's antigen is unknown. No much larger clone exists at a distance of one base, and base qualities are not known. Other nucleotide sequences in the sample specify the same CDR3. The Quick-DNA Microprep Kit was used to extract genomic DNA from the sorted cells. Amplification of TCRbeta DNA was done with the immunoSEQ hsTCRbeta kit, following the protocol from the manufacturer. An Illumina MiSeq instrument was used to sequence the TCRbeta libraries. In the paper's pipeline: Once out-of-frame sequences had been removed, approximately 2,000,000 distinct TCRbeta sequences were left, which works out to an average of roughly 70,000 per individual. Two values were used to score each individual: the count of fewer than 200 previously reported CMV-associated TCRbeta sequences and the total count of productive distinct TCRbeta sequences. A beta-binomial model was reimplemented in Python, and random forests from scikit-learn, run with default parameters, were trained on data from the US cohort. Classifier performance on the Belgian cohort was summarized as median AUC with percentile confidence intervals calculated over 10,000 bootstrap iterations. TCRdb obtained this table from immuneACCESS and retained in-frame rearrangements with V and J assigned. These tables miss some clones; where compared with another copy, unresolved V genes account for less than half of the shortfall, and the remainder is unexplained. V and J calls and clone size follow that table, whereas D and trimming were derived from the DNA. Here the sample has 35,000 to 50,000 clones; 65% to 80% occur a single time. The ten top clones hold less than 0.6% of the sample.

Single viable CD3+CD4+CD8-CD45RO+ cells were sorted as memory CD4+ T cells on a FACSAria II. CMV serostatus was determined with a Roche Elecsys assay detecting serum IgG against CMV pp150, pp28, p38 and p52. After the samples were thawed, total CD4+ T cells were enriched through positive selection using CD4 magnetic microbeads. The samples came from a different study that was designed specifically to examine the CD4+ T cell memory repertoire. Peripheral blood mononuclear cells were isolated and cryopreserved according to standard operating procedures, and serum was kept at -80 degrees C. The staining used CD3-PerCP (BW264/56), CD4-APC (RPA-T4), CD45RO-PE (UCHT1) and CD8-Pacific Orange (3B5) antibodies, and Sytox blue was used to exclude non-viable cells. This specimen belongs to a study of memory CD4+ T cells and cytomegalovirus serostatus (dated by TCRdb to about 2019). Study-wide context: The cohort comprised 33 healthy Belgian adults, 9 CMV seropositive and some 24 CMV seronegative. The study sequenced CD4+ memory TCRbeta repertoires of a Belgian cohort with known cytomegalovirus serostatus to replicate a published TCR-based CMV serostatus classifier. Broader findings and caveats from the paper: For CMV serostatus prediction, a median bootstrapped AUC of approximately 0.95 was reached with the original framework, and a median bootstrapped AUC of about 0.91 was reached with a US-trained random forest. Of about 180 previously reported CMV-associated TCRbeta sequences, approximately 70 appeared in the CD4+ memory repertoires, each in one to five individuals. A median bootstrapped AUC of roughly 0.94 with a 95% CI of 0.76-1.00 was achieved on the Belgian cohort by the original-framework classifier. Only CD4+CD45RO+ memory cells were sequenced, in contrast to the original study, which included naive and memory CD4+ and CD8+ populations. The results were interpreted as suggesting that the CMV-associated TCR signature is largely present in the CD4+ memory repertoire.

Based on the germline V gene, the CDR1 and CDR2 sequences are MGHRA and YSYEKL. V ends up 0 bases short and J 3 bases short, with an unmatched junction base count of 3. CDR3 length: 15 amino acids, cysteine to phenylalanine. CDR3 DNA only is kept here, 45 bases in frame from base 1. The material sequenced was memory CD4+ T cells from blood. Recombination joined TRBV4-1 with TRBJ1-2; 8 central bases correspond to TRBD1. The clonotype comes from an adult in good health and CMV-seronegative. The CDR3 sequence is CASSQDQGAYYGYTF. The DNA sequence follows: TGCGCCAGCAGCCAAGATCAGGGGGCGTACTATGGCTACACCTTC.